A selection of T cell receptor beta chains follows, all from one sample in a study of read filtering for tumor transcriptome and immune sequencing. TCRdb recomputed calls from the reads with MiXCR, one row per CDR3 protein. The table lists 100,000 to 150,000 distinct CDR3 sequences, about 13% of them singletons. Sequencing was done on a sample of a population of CD138-negative cells sorted from bone marrow. Receptor source: a donor over 35 with multiple myeloma. Each CDR3 is given with its conserved first and last residue. A D gene is named only where the DNA matches it firmly. Size tells how often a clone was seen (once, few, many) or the class of an expanded clone, and some rows leave it out.

many	-	14	TRBJ1-5	TRBV19	CASSITGWGQPQHF	TGTGCCAGTAGTATCACAGGGTGGGGTCAGCCCCAGCATTTT
many	-	12	TRBJ2-1	TRBV20-1	CSARAEHNDQFF	TGCAGTGCTAGAGCCGAGCACAATGATCAGTTCTTC
many	TRBD2	17	TRBJ2-2	TRBV9	CASSVDPQRGSAGELFF	TGTGCCAGCAGCGTAGATCCCCAGCGGGGGTCGGCCGGGGAGCTGTTTTTT
many	TRBD1	15	TRBJ2-5	TRBV2	CASSAPQQGAKTQYF	TGTGCCAGCAGTGCCCCCCAACAGGGGGCCAAGACCCAGTACTTC
many	-	12	TRBJ2-3	TRBV14	CASSSSLDTQYF	TGTGCCAGCAGCTCTTCCCTAGATACGCAGTATTTT
many	TRBD2	15	TRBJ2-3	TRBV19	CASSIFSGGGDTQYF	TGTGCCAGTAGTATATTCAGCGGCGGGGGAGATACGCAGTATTTT
many	TRBD2	17	TRBJ2-5	TRBV20-1	CSARGTSGRNRQETQYF	TGCAGTGCTAGAGGGACTAGCGGGAGGAACAGACAAGAGACCCAGTACTTC
-	-	15	TRBJ2-3	TRBV12-3/TRBV12-4	CASRFSGISTDTQYF	TGTGCCAGCAGATTTAGCGGAATTAGCACAGATACGCAGTATTTT
many	-	13	TRBJ1-1	TRBV20-1	CSARGAGGGEAFF	TGCAGTGCTAGAGGGGCAGGAGGAGGTGAAGCTTTCTTT
few	-	11	TRBJ2-7	TRBV6-2/TRBV6-3	CASSHLREQYF	TGTGCCAGCAGTCATTTGCGGGAGCAGTACTTC
-	-	21	TRBJ2-7	TRBV4-3	CASSQARGQGPSGSRRNEQYF	TGCGCCAGCAGCCAAGCCCGGGGACAGGGTCCTAGCGGGAGCCGTCGTAATGAGCAGTACTTC
many	-	15	TRBJ2-3	TRBV19	CASARASVSTDTQYF	TGTGCCAGCGCGCGGGCTAGCGTAAGCACAGATACGCAGTATTTT
many	-	12	TRBJ1-1	TRBV18	CASSHQDLRAFF	TGTGCCAGCTCCCACCAGGACTTAAGAGCTTTCTTT
many	-	15	TRBJ2-1	TRBV7-2	CASSLTGNLDNEQFF	TGTGCCAGCAGCCTAACCGGGAACCTGGACAATGAGCAGTTCTTC
-	-	18	TRBJ1-5	TRBV19	CASTKTNRAFNGNQPQHF	TGTGCCAGTACAAAAACCAATCGGGCATTTAACGGCAATCAGCCCCAGCATTTT
many	TRBD2	14	TRBJ2-1	TRBV7-9	CASSLASSGIEQFF	TGTGCCAGCAGCTTAGCCTCTAGCGGGATTGAGCAGTTCTTC
many	-	15	TRBJ2-7	TRBV20-1	CSAPLGLRSSYEQYF	TGCAGTGCTCCTCTAGGACTCAGGAGCTCCTACGAGCAGTACTTC
few	TRBD2	14	TRBJ2-1	TRBV7-2	CASSLGLAWNEQFF	TGTGCCAGCAGCTTAGGACTAGCTTGGAATGAGCAGTTCTTC
many	TRBD2	15	TRBJ2-5	TRBV14	CASSLGLALQETQYF	TGTGCCAGCAGCTTGGGACTAGCACTTCAAGAGACCCAGTACTTC
few	-	12	TRBJ1-1	TRBV29-1	CSIVFRASEAFF	TGCAGCATTGTTTTCAGAGCTTCTGAAGCTTTCTTT
few	TRBD2	15	TRBJ2-1	TRBV29-1	CSGLLAGASYNEQFF	TGCAGCGGACTACTAGCGGGAGCTTCCTACAATGAGCAGTTCTTC
many	-	14	TRBJ2-2	TRBV12-3/TRBV12-4	CASSYGMNTGELFF	TGTGCCAGCAGTTACGGGATGAACACCGGGGAGCTGTTTTTT
many	-	10	TRBJ1-1	TRBV29-1	CSVDTTEAFF	TGCAGCGTTGACACAACTGAAGCTTTCTTT
-	-	16	TRBJ2-5	TRBV5-4	CASSLEVGRIQETQYF	TGTGCCAGCAGCTTAGAAGTGGGACGGATCCAAGAGACCCAGTACTTC
many	-	15	TRBJ2-3	TRBV7-8	CASSLGTATTDTQYF	TGTGCCAGCAGCTTAGGGACAGCGACCACAGATACGCAGTATTTT
many	-	13	TRBJ1-5	TRBV27	CASSLREGQPQHF	TGTGCCAGCAGTTTGAGGGAGGGTCAGCCCCAGCATTTT
-	-	15	TRBJ2-2	TRBV2	CASSEGGRRGGELFF	TGTGCCAGCAGTGAAGGGGGGCGCCGGGGCGGGGAGCTGTTTTTT
many	TRBD2	14	TRBJ2-7	TRBV20-1	CSARGGLADYEQYF	TGCAGTGCTAGAGGTGGACTAGCGGACTACGAGCAGTACTTC
many	TRBD2	20	TRBJ2-3	TRBV2	CASSEVLLGGLAGGKDTQYF	TGTGCCAGCAGTGAAGTCCTGCTCGGGGGGCTAGCGGGAGGCAAGGATACGCAGTATTTT
-	-	16	TRBJ2-2	TRBV15	CATSRDTSFDTGELFF	TGTGCCACCAGCAGAGACACTAGCTTTGACACCGGGGAGCTGTTTTTT
many	TRBD2	16	TRBJ2-1	TRBV5-1	CASSPRLAGEYNEQFF	TGCGCCAGCAGCCCCCGACTAGCGGGAGAATACAATGAGCAGTTCTTC
many	TRBD2	13	TRBJ2-5	TRBV29-1	CSVVTSGQETQYF	TGCAGCGTTGTGACTAGCGGACAAGAGACCCAGTACTTC
few	-	12	TRBJ2-5	TRBV19	CASSRSRGNQYF	TGTGCCAGTAGCCGATCAAGGGGGAACCAGTACTTC
many	-	14	TRBJ2-4	TRBV29-1	CSVVEGLAKNIQYF	TGCAGCGTTGTTGAGGGATTAGCCAAAAACATTCAGTACTTC
many	-	16	TRBJ2-5	TRBV24-1	CATSAIGQGLWETQYF	TGTGCCACCAGTGCCATCGGGCAGGGGCTGTGGGAGACCCAGTACTTC
-	-	12	TRBJ1-5	TRBV20-1	CSASVRGQPQHF	TGCAGTGCTAGCGTCAGGGGACAGCCCCAGCATTTT
-	-	15	TRBJ2-5	TRBV5-1	CASSYQQGLRETQYF	TGCGCCAGCAGCTACCAACAGGGTCTCCGAGAGACCCAGTACTTC
many	-	14	TRBJ2-7	TRBV3-1	CASSQRGQAGEQYF	TGTGCCAGCAGCCAGAGAGGTCAGGCGGGAGAGCAGTACTTC
-	-	15	TRBJ2-7	TRBV7-8	CASSFPGDRIYEQYF	TGTGCCAGCAGCTTCCCCGGGGACCGGATCTACGAGCAGTACTTC
once	TRBD2	14	TRBJ2-7	TRBV29-1	CSVRLAGAVSEQYF	TGCAGCGTAAGACTAGCGGGAGCAGTCTCCGAGCAGTACTTC
many	TRBD1	17	TRBJ1-1	TRBV12-3/TRBV12-4	CASRSGQGFYMNTEAFF	TGTGCCAGCAGGTCAGGACAGGGGTTTTATATGAACACTGAAGCTTTCTTT